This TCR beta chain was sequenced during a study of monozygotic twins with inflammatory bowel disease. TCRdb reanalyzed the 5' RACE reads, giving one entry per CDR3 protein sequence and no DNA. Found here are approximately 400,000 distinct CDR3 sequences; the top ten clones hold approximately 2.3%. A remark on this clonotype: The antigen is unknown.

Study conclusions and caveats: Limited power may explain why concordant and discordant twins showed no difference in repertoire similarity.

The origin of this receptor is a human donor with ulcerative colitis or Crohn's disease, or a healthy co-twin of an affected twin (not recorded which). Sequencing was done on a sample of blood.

The CDR3 spells CASTLGLAGQETQYF. V and J are TRBV11-2 and TRBJ2-5; the TCRdb call, TRBD2, lacks DNA for checking. CDR1 SGHAT and CDR2 FQNNGV come from the germline V gene. The CDR3 runs to 15 residues.